Following are 28 T cell receptor beta chains from one sample sequenced in a study of cytomegalovirus exposure and HLA in healthy donors. Both 60 Vbeta primers and 13 Jbeta primers went into the PCR. The protocol was immunoSEQ multiplex PCR, while the TCRdb copy is restricted to in-frame clones and leaves out a portion. This sample has roughly 180,000 clones, with about 80% found just once. The sequenced sample was PBMCs. The receptors were sampled from a man over 45 in good health and CMV-seropositive.

The chain is built from TRBV10-3 and TRBJ2-7, with 8 bases that match TRBD2. Germline V gene data show CDR1 as ENHRY and CDR2 as SYGVKD. This CDR3 spans 16 amino acids. V gave up 10 bases and J gave up 0 bases; unmatched junction bases: 14. Written as DNA, the CDR3 is TGTGCCACCAGACCTGCGGGGGCGGGGGGCTCCTACGAGCAGTACGTC. Its translation: CATRPAGAGGSYEQYV.

V gene TRBV11-2 combines with J gene TRBJ2-1; 13 nucleotides agree with TRBD2. Germline V gene lookup returns CDR1 SGHAT and CDR2 FQNNGV. V shed 4 bases and J 6 bases; nucleotides not matched to a gene: 3. This CDR3 has 15 amino acids. CDR3 sequence: CASSSTSGGPNEQFF. The CDR3 DNA reads as TGTGCCAGCAGCTCGACTAGCGGGGGGCCCAATGAGCAGTTCTTC.

The chain employs TRBV30 and TRBJ2-5; D may be TRBD1 (6 bases). The CDR3 extends over 15 amino acids. The ends were cut back, 4 bases at V and 7 bases at J, with 22 bases in the middle. CDR1 and CDR2 (germline): GTSNPN, SVGIG (reference sequence). The CDR3 protein is CAWKQQGPMAGTQYF. CDR3 DNA sequence: TGTGCCTGGAAGCAACAGGGACCCATGGCAGGGACCCAGTACTTC.

The chain joins TRBV7-8 to TRBJ1-4, with 10 bases fitting TRBD1. V gave up 1 base and J gave up 8 bases; unmatched junction bases: 7. CDR1 and CDR2 from the germline V gene are SGHVS and FQNEAQ. The CDR3 length is 16 residues. The CDR3 here is CASSLVQRQGAEKLFF. The CDR3, as DNA: TGTGCCAGCAGCTTAGTTCAGCGACAGGGGGCGGAAAAACTGTTTTTT.

The V and J genes are TRBV6-5 and TRBJ1-3, with unresolved D. The CDR3 is made up of 13 amino acids. V was clipped by 0 bases and J by 4 bases, with 4 bases between them. Germline V gene data show CDR1 as MNHEY and CDR2 as SVGAGI. The CDR3 bases are TGTGCCAGCAGTTACTCGGAGGGAAACACCATATATTTT. Protein: CASSYSEGNTIYF.

The CDR3 region is CASSEVRASSYNSPLHF. DNA of the CDR3: TGTGCCAGCAGTGAAGTGAGAGCGAGCTCCTATAATTCACCCCTCCACTTT. The V call is TRBV6-1, the J call TRBJ1-6; D is unclear. Germline CDR1 MNHNS, CDR2 SASEGT. V was trimmed by 1 base and J by 0 bases, leaving 10 bases between them. The CDR3 consists of 17 residues.

This clone turned up a few times. The chain employs TRBV30 and TRBJ2-2; a weak D match, TRBD1 (6 bases). The V gene lost 0 bases and the J gene lost 4 bases, with 12 bases spanning the gap. This CDR3 has 15 residues. Germline V gene sequence: CDR1 GTSNPN, CDR2 SVGIG (reference sequence). This CDR3 is CAWSVHRAGTGELFF. CDR3 nucleotides: TGTGCCTGGAGTGTACACAGGGCTGGCACCGGGGAGCTGTTTTTT.

The V call is TRBV2, the J call TRBJ2-7; 7 nucleotides match TRBD1. The CDR3 sequence is 13 residues long. Trimming at V came to 7 bases and at J to 13 bases, leaving 16 bases not matched to a gene. Germline V lookup: CDR1 SNHLY, CDR2 FYNNEI. CDR3 sequence: CASNQIGTETAYV. CDR3 bases: TGTGCCAGCAACCAAATAGGGACAGAGACCGCTTACGTC.

This rearrangement joins TRBV6-5 to TRBJ1-1; 8 bases agree with TRBD1. In germline, CDR1 is MNHEY, CDR2 SVGAGI. CDR3 length: 15 residues. V was clipped by 5 bases and J by 1 base; unmatched bases: 6. The CDR3 nucleotides are TGTGCCAGCAGTCCGCGACAGGGGCGGAACACTGAAGCTTTCTTT. This encodes CASSPRQGRNTEAFF.

The chain combines TRBV30 with TRBJ2-7, with 8 bases that match TRBD2. The CDR3 covers 14 residues. V lost 5 bases, J lost 2 bases, and 8 bases stayed unmatched. Germline V CDR1 and CDR2: GTSNPN, SVGIG (reference sequence). The CDR3 reads CAWGSGGTAYEQYF. The CDR3 DNA reads TGTGCCTGGGGCTCGGGGGGGACGGCCTACGAGCAGTACTTC.

Regarding this clone: At one end the junction does not follow the germline gene, possibly because of a read error. DNA of the CDR3: TGTTCCAGCAGGGGGAGGTCCTATAATTCACCCCTCCACTTT. It yields the protein CSSRGRSYNSPLHF. The rearrangement uses TRBV7-9 and TRBJ1-6; the match to TRBD1 covers 7 bases. This CDR3 has 14 residues. The germline V gene encodes CDR1 SEHNR and CDR2 FQNEAQ (reference sequence).

This sequence joins TRBV7-8 and TRBJ2-5; D is possibly TRBD2 (6 bases). V lost 4 bases, J lost 4 bases, and 10 bases lay in between. Germline assignment: CDR1 SGHVS and CDR2 FQNEAQ. The CDR3 has 13 amino acids. The chain's CDR3 is CASSYGLLETQYF. DNA of the CDR3: TGTGCCAGCAGCTACGGACTACTAGAGACCCAGTACTTC.

The gene calls are TRBV7-6 and TRBJ2-7, with TRBD1 matching over 7 bases. In germline, CDR1 is SGHVS, CDR2 FNYEAQ. Trimming cost V 4 bases and J 6 bases; bases outside gene matches: 9. This CDR3 is built from 14 residues. The CDR3 DNA reads as TGTGCCAGCAGCTACCGGACAGGACTTGCCGAGCAGTACTTC. This sequence encodes CASSYRTGLAEQYF. Variable domain in full (rest from reference TRBV7-6 and TRBJ2-7): GAGVSQSPRYKVTKRGQDVALRCDPISGHVSLYWYRQALGQGPEFLTYFNYEAQQDKSGLPNDRFSAERPEGSISTLTIQRTEQRDSAMYRCASSYRTGLAEQYFGPGTRLTVT.

The J gene is TRBJ2-3, the V gene TRBV7-9, with 7 nucleotides matching TRBD2. The CDR3 loop spans 18 amino acids. Germline V lookup: CDR1 SEHNR, CDR2 FQNEAQ (reference sequence). Trimming took 5 bases from V and 3 from J; bases not matched to a gene: 17. The CDR3 region is CASSQRLGGGGATDTQYF. The DNA for the CDR3 is TGTGCCAGCAGCCAGAGACTAGGCGGCGGGGGAGCTACAGATACGCAGTATTTT.

The chain couples TRBV6-5 to TRBJ1-6; the D gene is possibly TRBD1 (5 bases). Germline CDR1 reads MNHEY; CDR2 reads SVGAGI. The CDR3 consists of 13 residues. V lost 5 bases and J lost 9, with 11 bases in between. CDR3 sequence (DNA): TGTGCCAGCAGTGTCAGGGATTTTTCACCCCTCCACTTT. Protein product: CASSVRDFSPLHF.

This chain uses TRBV11-2 with TRBJ2-5; 9 positions agree with TRBD2. Germline loops: CDR1 SGHAT, CDR2 FQNNGV. The V gene end was trimmed by 1 base and the J gene end by 2 bases; junction bases not matched to a gene: 8. CDR3 length equals 17 residues. The CDR3 spells CASSLVYPAGGQETQYF. The DNA of the CDR3 is TGTGCCAGCAGCTTAGTGTACCCAGCGGGGGGTCAAGAGACCCAGTACTTC.

This clone occurred a few times. The chain employs TRBV28 and TRBJ2-1; possibly TRBD2 for D (5 bases). The germline V gene encodes CDR1 MDHEN and CDR2 SYDVKM. The CDR3 is made up of 17 amino acids. The ends were cut back, 2 bases at V and 10 bases at J, with 24 bases in the middle. The CDR3: CASSLQGLGVSKEEQFF. The CDR3 DNA reads as TGTGCCAGCAGTTTACAAGGACTCGGAGTATCAAAGGAGGAGCAGTTCTTC.

This chain connects TRBV18 to TRBJ2-3; 10 positions match TRBD2. The CDR3 length is 16 residues. The V and J ends lost 2 bases and 1 base, in that order; junction bases with no gene match: 3. Germline V lookup: CDR1 KGHSH, CDR2 LQKENI. In DNA form, the CDR3 reads TGTGCCAGCTCACCAGTAGCGGGGGGCCGCACAGATACGCAGTATTTT. This codes for CASSPVAGGRTDTQYF.

The chain joins TRBV7-9 to TRBJ2-3; TRBD1 matches 7 bases. There are 16 residues in the CDR3. The junction had 7 bases not matched to a gene; V was cut back by 4 bases and J by 0 bases. CDR1 and CDR2 from the germline V gene are SEHNR and FQNEAQ (reference sequence). CDR3 sequence: CASSSNRGPSTDTQYF. The CDR3 DNA reads TGTGCCAGCAGCTCCAACAGGGGCCCTAGCACAGATACGCAGTATTTT.

The V and J genes are TRBV19 and TRBJ2-5; 11 bases align to TRBD1. The CDR3 runs 17 residues. J gave up 5 bases and V 7 bases, and 15 bases lay outside the gene matches. CDR1 is LNHDA and CDR2 is SQIVND in the germline V gene (reference sequence). CDR3 DNA sequence: TGTGCCAGTATACTACCCGGGACAGGGGGATTTTGGGAGACCCAGTACTTC. Encoded protein: CASILPGTGGFWETQYF.

DNA for the CDR3: TGCGCCAGCAGTGAAGGATCGGGTGATGAAAAACTGTTTTTT. It is translated as CASSEGSGDEKLFF. The V call is TRBV10-1, the J call TRBJ1-4; D is uncertain. Trimming stripped 3 bases from V and 6 bases from J, with 11 bases between. The germline CDR1 and CDR2 sequences are WNHNN and SYGVQD (reference sequence). The CDR3 covers 14 residues.

The chain carries TRBV5-1 and TRBJ1-6, with 8 bases fitting TRBD1. Germline loops: CDR1 SGHRS, CDR2 YFSETQ. The CDR3 has 16 residues. V lost 0 bases and J lost 9; bases outside the gene matches: 8. This CDR3 is CASSLDVQGALSPLHF. CDR3 nucleotides: TGCGCCAGCAGCTTGGACGTTCAGGGGGCCCTTTCACCCCTCCACTTT.

This clone was seen many times. V gene TRBV7-8 combines with J gene TRBJ1-1; TRBD1 agrees at 9 bases. Germline CDR1 reads SGHVS; CDR2 reads FQNEAQ. There are 16 residues in the CDR3. V lost 0 bases and J lost 7; bases outside the gene matches: 9. As DNA, the CDR3 is TGTGCCAGCAGCTTAGCCGCAGTACAGGGGGCTGGTGAAGCTTTCTTT. Amino acid sequence: CASSLAAVQGAGEAFF. The variable domain in full, completed from reference TRBV7-8 and TRBJ1-1, reads GAGVSQSPRYKVAKRGQDVALRCDPISGHVSLFWYQQALGQGPEFLTYFQNEAQLDKSGLPSDRFFAERPEGSVSTLKIQRTQQEDSAVYLCASSLAAVQGAGEAFFGQGTRLTVV.

The chain has TRBV27 and TRBJ2-7; a possible D gene is TRBD2 (6 bases). CDR1 MNHEY and CDR2 SMNVEV come from the germline V gene (reference sequence). The CDR3 sequence is 16 residues long. Trimming left V 5 bases short and J 4 bases short, with 21 bases between. In nucleotides, the CDR3 is TGTGCCAGCAGTCCTACCTCCGGGGGTAGCCGTTACGAGCAGTACTTC. This encodes CASSPTSGGSRYEQYF.

This clone was seen once. The sample contains more than one DNA sequence encoding this CDR3. The J gene is TRBJ2-5, the V gene TRBV5-1; D possibly corresponds to TRBD1 (5 bases). Germline CDR1 and CDR2: SGHRS and YFSETQ. Deletions cut 1 base from V and 5 bases from J, with 6 bases between. The CDR3 runs to 12 residues. CDR3 bases: TGCGCCAGCAGCTTGAGGGGCGAGACCCAGTACTTC. It translates to CASSLRGETQYF.

The chain has TRBV7-2 and TRBJ2-7, with D perhaps matching TRBD1 (6 bases). Trimming removed 1 base at V and 0 bases at J, with 10 bases between. Germline CDR1 SGHTA, CDR2 FQGNSA. CDR3 length: 15 amino acids. CDR3 residues: CASSLGGGGSYEQYF. CDR3 nucleotide sequence: TGTGCCAGCAGCTTAGGTGGGGGCGGCTCCTACGAGCAGTACTTC.

In nucleotides, the CDR3 is TGTGCCAGCAGCCAACTCAGGGGACAGCGGTTCCAAGAGACCCAGTACTTC. Residues: CASSQLRGQRFQETQYF. The rearrangement uses TRBV14 and TRBJ2-5, with 7 bases aligning to TRBD1. This CDR3 has 17 residues. Germline trimming cut 2 bases from V and 1 base from J; bases unmatched to any gene: 10. The germline gives CDR1 SGHDN, CDR2 FVKESK.

The table lists this clone with a count of one. The gene calls are TRBV7-3 and TRBJ2-4, with a weak D call TRBD2 (6 bases). This CDR3 comprises 12 residues. The V and J ends lost 6 bases and 12 bases respectively, with 15 bases between them. Germline V gene data show CDR1 as SGHTA and CDR2 as FQGTGA. CDR3 nucleotides: TGTGCCAGCAGGTCGGATGGGGGGTATCAGTACTTC. The encoded protein is CASRSDGGYQYF.